This passage covers 24 T cell receptor beta chains from one sample sequenced in a study of T cell repertoires in cytomegalovirus infection (dated by TCRdb to about 2019). In the paper's terms, the treatment or condition label means: in vitro stimulation with specific CMV peptide epitopes to enrich CMV-specific T cells. Sequencing was performed on an Illumina HiSeq 1500. TCRdb took the public reads, trimmed them with fastp at Q25, ran MiXCR for clone calling and kept in-frame beta chains. For every CDR3 protein sequence, its rows merge into one entry that carries the most common genes and DNA. This sample lists roughly 990,000 distinct CDR3 sequences; roughly a third were detected once. The ten largest make up roughly 13% of the sample. Their antigen targets remain unknown. The material was cultured CD8+ T cells from PBMCs, obtained from culture after CMV antigen stimulation. The source is a human donor in good health (CMV status not recorded). Some clones in this sample may be carry-over from other donors' samples.

In its sample, this clonotype was seen a few times. The chain uses TRBV6-1 and TRBJ2-7; the D gene is possibly TRBD1 (6 bases). Germline V gene sequence: CDR1 MNHNS, CDR2 SASEGT. The V and J ends lost 0 bases and 3 bases respectively, with 9 bases between them. The CDR3 runs 14 residues. The CDR3 sequence is CASSEAPTGYEQYV. CDR3 DNA sequence: TGTGCCAGCAGTGAAGCCCCGACAGGCTACGAGCAGTACGTC.

The rearrangement uses TRBV15 and TRBJ2-5; TRBD2 is a possible D gene (5 bases). V lost 0 bases to trimming and J lost 3 bases, with 11 bases between them. The CDR3 is 15 amino acids. CDR1 is LNHNV, CDR2 YYDKDF, per germline (reference sequence). The CDR3 reads CATSRDLAGEETQYF. The CDR3 DNA sequence: TGTGCCACCAGCAGAGATTTGGCCGGGGAAGAGACCCAGTACTTC.

This clonotype has a single count. A much larger clone lies one base from this, so it may be a read error. The V and J genes are TRBV7-2 and TRBJ2-7, with 8 bases lining up with TRBD1. The CDR3 runs to 14 residues. J lost 6 bases, V lost 6 bases, and 10 bases had no gene match. Looked up from germline, CDR1 is SGHTA and CDR2 is FQGNSA. CDR3 nucleotides: TGTGCCAGCAGATGCCAGGGGGCCTCTAGCGAGCAGTACGTC. Encoded protein: CASRCQGASSEQYV.

There are many counts of this clonotype. This chain connects TRBV6-2 or TRBV6-3 to TRBJ2-7, with 7 nucleotides matching TRBD1. Trimming took 6 bases from V and 3 from J; bases not matched to a gene: 11. CDR1 and CDR2 from the germline V gene are MNHEY and SVGEGT. The CDR3 covers 15 residues. The CDR3 region is CASRADRVKDYEQYV. As DNA, the CDR3 is TGTGCCAGCAGAGCCGACAGGGTGAAGGACTACGAGCAGTACGTC.

This clonotype was observed many times. CDR3 sequence (DNA): TGTGCCAGCGATTCGGGGGGGATGTTAAGCAATGAGCAGTTCTTC. It codes for CASDSGGMLSNEQFF. V usage is TRBV7-8 and J usage is TRBJ2-1; 8 bases agree with TRBD2. V lost 8 bases, J lost 6 bases, and 12 bases stayed unmatched. CDR1 SGHVS and CDR2 FQNEAQ come from the germline V gene. The CDR3 consists of 15 residues.

This clonotype was seen repeatedly, ten times or more. The CDR3 sequence is CASSHGTFGYTF. CDR3 bases: TGTGCCAGCAGCCACGGGACATTCGGCTACACCTTC. The V gene is TRBV27, the J gene TRBJ1-2; possibly TRBD1 for D (6 bases). The V end was cut by 6 bases, the J end by 8 bases, with 13 bases between. The CDR3 length is 12 residues. Germline V lookup: CDR1 MNHEY, CDR2 SMNVEV (reference sequence).

The chain carries TRBV2 and TRBJ2-7; D might be TRBD2 (6 bases). The V gene lost 5 bases and the J gene lost 4 bases, with 18 bases spanning the gap. The germline gives CDR1 SNHLY, CDR2 FYNNEI. This CDR3 comprises 15 residues. CDR3 nucleotide sequence: TGTGCCAGCAGTCAAGGGGACTGGTCGATTTACGAGCAGTACTTC. This translates into CASSQGDWSIYEQYF.

This clonotype was counted between two and nine times. This chain connects TRBV9 to TRBJ2-4; D is possibly TRBD2 (6 bases). The CDR3 is 15 amino acids. CDR1 SGDLS and CDR2 YYNGEE come from the germline V gene. V dropped 0 bases and J dropped 6 bases, with 13 bases sitting between them. As DNA, the CDR3 is TGTGCCAGCAGCGTAGGGGCGGGCGGGGCAAACATTCAGTACTTC. Its translation is CASSVGAGGANIQYF. Complete variable domain (other parts from reference TRBV9 and TRBJ2-4): DSGVTQTPKHLITATGQRVTLRCSPRSGDLSVYWYQQSLDQGLQFLIQYYNGEERAKGNILERFSAQQFPDLHSELNLSSLELGDSALYFCASSVGAGGANIQYFGAGTRLSVL.

This clonotype came up a few times. The CDR3 loop reads CASSQESGGRETQYF. CDR3 in DNA: TGCGCCAGCAGCCAAGAATCGGGGGGGCGCGAGACCCAGTACTTC. The chain couples TRBV4-1 to TRBJ2-5; 8 bases are shared with TRBD2. With 0 bases clipped from V and 5 bases from J, the junction kept 5 bases outside the gene matches. Germline CDR1 is MGHRA and CDR2 is YSYEKL. This CDR3 region has 15 residues.

Only a few counts were recorded for this clonotype. The chain has TRBV28 and TRBJ1-1, with no clear D. This CDR3 has 15 amino acids. Germline V gives CDR1 MDHEN, CDR2 SYDVKM. V dropped 2 bases and J dropped 0 bases, with 10 bases sitting between them. CDR3: CASSLVQYMNTEAFF. CDR3 DNA sequence: TGTGCCAGCAGTTTAGTACAGTACATGAACACTGAAGCTTTCTTT. Filled out from reference TRBV28 and TRBJ1-1, the complete variable domain reads DVKVTQSSRYLVKRTGEKVFLECVQDMDHENMFWYRQDPGLGLRLIYFSYDVKMKEKGDIPEGYSVSREKKERFSLILESASTNQTSMYLCASSLVQYMNTEAFFGQGTRLTVV.

The chain uses TRBV7-9 and TRBJ2-1; D gene ambiguous. V gave up 4 bases and J gave up 0 bases, with 13 bases separating them. CDR3 length: 16 amino acids. Germline-derived CDR1 and CDR2 are SEHNR and FQNEAQ (reference sequence). As DNA, the CDR3 is TGTGCCAGCAGCTCAAGACCCACGAGCTCCTACAATGAGCAGTTCTTC. Its protein product is CASSSRPTSSYNEQFF.

The table lists this clonotype with a few counts. The V gene is TRBV7-9, the J gene TRBJ2-5; D is undetermined. The CDR3 contains 14 residues. CDR1 SEHNR and CDR2 FQNEAQ come from the germline V gene (reference sequence). The V gene lost 0 bases and the J gene lost 5 bases, with 10 bases spanning the gap. The CDR3 DNA reads TGTGCCAGCAGCTTAGCGGGCAAGTCGGAGACCCAGTACTTC. Its translation is CASSLAGKSETQYF.

The rearrangement joins TRBV18 to TRBJ2-5; 10 nucleotides line up with TRBD1. The CDR3 sequence is 16 residues long. V shed 3 bases and J 5 bases; nucleotides not matched to a gene: 9. Germline V lookup: CDR1 KGHSH, CDR2 LQKENI. The CDR3 reads CASSPPATGGLETQYF. DNA of the CDR3: TGTGCCAGCTCACCCCCTGCGACAGGGGGCTTGGAGACCCAGTACTTC.

This rearrangement joins TRBV27 to TRBJ2-5, with D perhaps TRBD2 (6 bases). The CDR3 sequence is 14 residues long. Germline CDR1 MNHEY, CDR2 SMNVEV (reference sequence). The V end was cut by 0 bases, the J end by 6 bases, with 11 bases between. Written as DNA, the CDR3 is TGTGCCAGCAGTTTATCGCGGGGCCCTAAGACCCAGTACTTC. This gives the protein CASSLSRGPKTQYF.

This clonotype was observed a few times. The chain carries TRBV7-6 and TRBJ1-6; D is possibly TRBD1 (6 bases). CDR3 length: 13 residues. V was shortened by 4 bases and J by 12 bases, with 13 bases between the two germline ends. Germline V gene sequence: CDR1 SGHVS, CDR2 FNYEAQ. The CDR3 nucleotides read TGTGCCAGCAGCTCGGGACAAGGATTACCCCTCCACTTT. It translates to CASSSGQGLPLHF.

This chain joins TRBV6-5 and TRBJ2-2; D is possibly TRBD2 (5 bases). Trimming removed 5 bases from V and 7 bases from J, with 17 bases in between. The CDR3 is 15 amino acids. Germline lookup yields CDR1 MNHEY and CDR2 SVGAGI. The CDR3 is CASSGKGRAGGELFF. CDR3 DNA: TGTGCCAGCAGTGGAAAGGGAAGGGCGGGCGGGGAGCTGTTTTTT.

V gene TRBV7-4 combines with J gene TRBJ1-2, with unresolved D. The CDR3 has 14 amino acids. Germline CDR1 and CDR2: SGHVT and SQSDAQ. Trimming removed 3 bases at V and 8 bases at J, with 16 bases between. DNA for the CDR3: TGTGCCAGCAGCTTGGGAAGAGGACGAGCGGGCTACACCTTC. Residues: CASSLGRGRAGYTF.

Comment on this clonotype: A much larger clone differs from this one at a single base, so this may be a read error. The rearrangement links TRBV11-1 to TRBJ2-3; TRBD1 matches at 9 bases. Germline CDR1 reads SGHAT; CDR2 reads FQDESV (reference sequence). The CDR3 is made up of 16 amino acids. CDR3 protein: CASSFDYRGRPDTKYF. The CDR3 bases are TGTGCCAGCAGCTTCGACTACAGGGGGCGCCCAGATACGAAGTATTTT. Supplemented by reference TRBV11-1 and TRBJ2-3, the full variable domain reads EAEVAQSPRYKITEKSQAVAFWCDPISGHATLYWYRQILGQGPELLVQFQDESVVDDSQLPKDRFSAERLKGVDSTLKIQPAELGDSAMYLCASSFDYRGRPDTKYFGPGTRLTVL.

With respect to this clonotype: A junction boundary mismatches the germline segment, possibly from a read error. The chain carries TRBV7-8 and TRBJ1-1, with D uncertain. This CDR3 is built from 14 residues. CDR1 is SGHVS, CDR2 FQNEAQ, per germline. The CDR3 reads CTSSLIEGKTEAFF. CDR3 coding DNA: TGTACCAGCAGCTTAATAGAGGGAAAGACTGAAGCTTTCTTT.

V is TRBV9 and J is TRBJ2-7, with unresolved D. The ends were cut back, 0 bases at V and 6 bases at J, with 7 bases in the middle. This CDR3 has 12 residues. The germline gives CDR1 SGDLS, CDR2 YYNGEE. CDR3 sequence (DNA): TGTGCCAGCAGCGTAGGGCTCGGCGAGCAGTACTTC. Encoded protein: CASSVGLGEQYF.

This clonotype was picked up a small number of times. The rearrangement uses TRBV29-1 and TRBJ2-1; a weak D match, TRBD1 (6 bases). Germline values: CDR1 SQVTM, CDR2 ANQGSEA. This CDR3 is built from 16 residues. Trimming removed 1 base from V and 3 bases from J, with 16 bases in between. The DNA for the CDR3 is TGCAGCGTTGAAGGCCGAACAGGGACGAACTACAATGAGCAGTTCTTC. Residues: CSVEGRTGTNYNEQFF.

V and J are TRBV6-4 and TRBJ1-6, with no clear D. This CDR3 has 15 residues. The germline gives CDR1 MRHNA, CDR2 SNTAGT. The germline V and J ends were trimmed by 3 bases and 8 bases, with 14 bases remaining between them. The CDR3 loop is CASSDSRRRDSPLHF. CDR3 DNA: TGTGCCAGCAGTGATTCTCGCCGGAGGGATTCACCCCTCCACTTT.

This clonotype has only a few counts. The CDR3 spells CASSLDQGMMEEKLFF. The CDR3 nucleotides read TGTGCCAGCAGCTTAGACCAGGGGATGATGGAGGAAAAACTGTTTTTT. The chain links TRBV7-8 to TRBJ1-4, with D possibly TRBD1 on 6 matching bases. V lost 1 base and J lost 8, with 17 bases in between. The germline gives CDR1 SGHVS, CDR2 FQNEAQ. This CDR3 is built from 16 residues.

The V gene is TRBV5-6, the J gene TRBJ1-1, with TRBD1 matching over 7 bases. V gave up 1 base and J gave up 9 bases; unmatched junction bases: 3. The CDR3 loop spans 12 amino acids. Germline assignment: CDR1 SGHDT and CDR2 YYEEEE. The CDR3: CASSLRGGKAFF. DNA for the CDR3: TGTGCCAGCAGCTTGCGAGGGGGCAAAGCTTTCTTT.